This T cell receptor beta chain was obtained from a study of identical twins. It was template switching that added a universal primer site, and there were unique molecular identifiers on the cDNA. TCRdb used MiXCR to reprocess the 5' RACE reads, holding one entry per CDR3 protein. This sample has about 1.7 million distinct CDR3 sequences; roughly a third occur once, and the top ten carry more than 0.25%. V dropped 1 base and J dropped 1; count of bases not matched to a gene: 5. Germline lookup yields CDR1 SGHKS and CDR2 YYEKEE (reference sequence). The CDR3 runs 16 residues. Sequenced sample: cord blood. The rearrangement joins TRBV5-5 to TRBJ1-5; 7 bases align to TRBD1. The TCR sequence derives from a newborn girl in good health. The CDR3 here is CASSLNTGASNQPQHF. In nucleotides, the CDR3 is TGTGCCAGCAGCTTGAATACAGGGGCAAGCAATCAGCCCCAGCATTTT.